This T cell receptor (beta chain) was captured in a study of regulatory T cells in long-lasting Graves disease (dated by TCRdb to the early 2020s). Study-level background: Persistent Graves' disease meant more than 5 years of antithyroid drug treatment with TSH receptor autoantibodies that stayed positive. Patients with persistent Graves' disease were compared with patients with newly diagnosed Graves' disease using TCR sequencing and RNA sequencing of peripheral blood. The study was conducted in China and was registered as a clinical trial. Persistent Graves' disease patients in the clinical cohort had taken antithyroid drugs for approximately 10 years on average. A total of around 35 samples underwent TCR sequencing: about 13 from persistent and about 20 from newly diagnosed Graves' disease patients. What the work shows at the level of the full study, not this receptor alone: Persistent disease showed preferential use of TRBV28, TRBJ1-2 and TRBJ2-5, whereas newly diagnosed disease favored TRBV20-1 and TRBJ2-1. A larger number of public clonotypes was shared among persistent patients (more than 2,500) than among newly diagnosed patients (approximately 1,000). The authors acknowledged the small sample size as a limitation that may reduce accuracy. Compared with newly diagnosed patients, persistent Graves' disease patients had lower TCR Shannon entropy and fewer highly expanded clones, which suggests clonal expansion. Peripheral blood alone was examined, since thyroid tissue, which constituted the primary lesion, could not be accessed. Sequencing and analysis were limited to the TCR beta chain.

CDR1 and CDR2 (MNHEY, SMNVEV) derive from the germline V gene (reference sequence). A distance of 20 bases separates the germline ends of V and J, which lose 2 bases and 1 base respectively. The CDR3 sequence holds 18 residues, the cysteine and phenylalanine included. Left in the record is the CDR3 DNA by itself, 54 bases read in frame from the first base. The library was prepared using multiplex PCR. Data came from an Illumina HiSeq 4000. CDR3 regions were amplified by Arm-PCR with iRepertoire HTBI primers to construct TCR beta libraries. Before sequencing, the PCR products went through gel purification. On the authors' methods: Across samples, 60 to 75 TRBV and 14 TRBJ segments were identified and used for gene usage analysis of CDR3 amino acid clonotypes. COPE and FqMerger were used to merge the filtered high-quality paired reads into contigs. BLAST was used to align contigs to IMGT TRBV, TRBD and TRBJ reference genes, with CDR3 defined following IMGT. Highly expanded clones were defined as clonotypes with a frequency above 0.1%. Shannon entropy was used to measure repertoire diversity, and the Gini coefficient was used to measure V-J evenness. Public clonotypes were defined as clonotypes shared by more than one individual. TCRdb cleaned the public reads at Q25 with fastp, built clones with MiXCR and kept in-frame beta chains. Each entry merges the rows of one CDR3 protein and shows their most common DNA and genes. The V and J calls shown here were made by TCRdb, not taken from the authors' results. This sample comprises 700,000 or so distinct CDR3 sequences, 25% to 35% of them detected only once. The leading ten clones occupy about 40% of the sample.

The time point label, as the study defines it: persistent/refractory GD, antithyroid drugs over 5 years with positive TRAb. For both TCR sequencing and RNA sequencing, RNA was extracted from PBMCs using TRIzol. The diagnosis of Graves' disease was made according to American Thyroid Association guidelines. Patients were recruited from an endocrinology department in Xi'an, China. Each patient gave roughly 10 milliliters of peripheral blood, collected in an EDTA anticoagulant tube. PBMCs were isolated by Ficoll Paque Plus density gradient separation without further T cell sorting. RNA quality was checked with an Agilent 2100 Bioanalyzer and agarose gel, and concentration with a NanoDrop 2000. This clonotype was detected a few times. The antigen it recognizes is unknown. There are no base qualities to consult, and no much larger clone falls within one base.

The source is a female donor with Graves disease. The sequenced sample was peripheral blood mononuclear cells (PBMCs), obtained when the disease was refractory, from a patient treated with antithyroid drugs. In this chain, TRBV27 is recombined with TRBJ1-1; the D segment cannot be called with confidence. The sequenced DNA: TGTGCCAGCAGTTTAAGTAGACCCCGTGGCCACCCGAACACTGAAGCTTTCTTT. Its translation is CASSLSRPRGHPNTEAFF.